This TCR beta chain was sequenced during a study of response to subunit inactivated influenza vaccine. Findings and limits, study-wide: The authors offered the suggestion that each seasonal influenza vaccination recruits few new T cells.

This clonotype was counted a few times. Its antigen is unidentified. TCRdb passed the RT-PCR reads through MiXCR, listing each CDR3 protein once. The data contain about 520,000 distinct CDR3 sequences, approximately 9.9% of them singletons. The CDR3 length is 14 residues. Trimming removed 6 bases at V and 0 bases at J, with 9 bases between. This TCR came from a man aged 45-65 years who received an inactivated influenza vaccine. The material was PBMCs from blood, obtained more than 35 days after vaccination. The chain recombines TRBV12-3 or TRBV12-4 with TRBJ1-3, with a tentative D call TRBD1 (5 bases). The CDR3 nucleotides read TGTGCCAGCAGACCAGGGATCTCTGGAAACACCATATATTTT. Amino acids: CASRPGISGNTIYF.